This is a list of T cell receptor beta chains from one sample in a study of tumor-infiltrating lymphocytes in primary liver carcinoma. TCRdb processed the multiplex PCR reads anew with MiXCR; each CDR3 protein has one entry. The table records roughly 330,000 distinct CDR3 sequences, about 65% of them present only once. The sequenced sample was peripheral blood. The receptors were gathered from a man between 40 and 49 years old with primary liver carcinoma and hepatitis B virus infection. Each CDR3 is given with its conserved first and last residue. D genes are given only for firm matches. The listing skips clone size in some rows; elsewhere it reads once, few, many or a size class.

d_gene | j_gene | abundance | v_gene | CDR3nt | CDR3aa
- | TRBJ2-1 | - | TRBV11-2 | TGTGCCGGCAGCGCGCAGGAGTACGGTGAGCATTTCTTC | CAGSAQEYGEHFF
TRBD2 | TRBJ2-5 | once | TRBV7-9 | TGTGCCAGCAGCAGTAGCGGGAGGGGAGGACTTGAGACCCAGTACTTC | CASSSSGRGGLETQYF
TRBD2 | TRBJ2-7 | few | TRBV14 | TGTGCCAGCAGCCAAGACCGGACTAGGAGGGAGCAGTACTTC | CASSQDRTRREQYF
- | TRBJ1-3 | many | TRBV12-3/TRBV12-4 | TGTGCCAGCAGTTTTCTCGGGACGGACTCTGGAAACACCATATATTTT | CASSFLGTDSGNTIYF
- | TRBJ2-5 | - | TRBV11-2 | TGTGCCGGCAGCTTAGGTCTAGTGGAGATCCAAGAGACCCAGTACTTC | CAGSLGLVEIQETQYF
- | TRBJ2-1 | - | TRBV11-2 | TGTGCCAGCGGCTTATTATGTGAGCAGTTCTTC | CASGLLCEQFF
TRBD1 | TRBJ2-3 | - | TRBV10-3 | TGTGGCATCAGTGGGACAGGGGGACGGGGCACAGATACGCAGTATTTT | CGISGTGGRGTDTQYF
- | TRBJ2-7 | many | TRBV6-1 | TGTGCCAGCAGTGAAGTTGGGTACGAGCAGTACTTC | CASSEVGYEQYF
TRBD1 | TRBJ2-1 | - | TRBV6-1 | TGTGCCAGCAGTGATGGAGGGACAGGGCTACACAATGAGCAGTTCTTC | CASSDGGTGLHNEQFF
- | TRBJ2-7 | few | TRBV30 | TGTGCCTGGAGTCTAACTGCTGGAGGCGGTCCCCCCTACGAGCAGTACTTC | CAWSLTAGGGPPYEQYF
- | TRBJ2-5 | - | TRBV28 | TGTGCCAGCAGTCTCCGAGATACCCTGGGGGTACGAGAGACCCAGTACTTC | CASSLRDTLGVRETQYF
TRBD1 | TRBJ2-7 | many | TRBV11-2 | TGTGCCAGCAGCGTTGGGACAGCCTCCAGCTCCTACGAGCAGTACTTC | CASSVGTASSSYEQYF
- | TRBJ1-2 | - | TRBV6-2/TRBV6-3 | TGTGCCAGCAGTTACGCGCAGTATGGCTACACCTTC | CASSYAQYGYTF
- | TRBJ1-4 | many | TRBV6-6 | TGTGCCAGCACCAGAGGAGAAAAACTGTTTTTT | CASTRGEKLFF
TRBD2 | TRBJ2-2 | - | TRBV30 | TGTGCCTGGTTCATGGGACTAGCGGGAGATCCGTGGACCGGGGAGCTGTTTTTT | CAWFMGLAGDPWTGELFF
- | TRBJ2-7 | - | TRBV6-5 | TGTGCCAGCATGGAACTCAGGGGCGGAAGCGCGGAGCAGTACTTC | CASMELRGGSAEQYF
- | TRBJ2-4 | many | TRBV6-5 | TGTGCCAGCAGTTACAGGGCAGGGGGGCTAGCGGGAGCCAAAAACATTCAGTACTTC | CASSYRAGGLAGAKNIQYF
- | TRBJ2-1 | - | TRBV5-4 | TGTGCCAGCAGAAAGGATGGATACGATGAGCAGTTTTTC | CASRKDGYDEQFF
- | TRBJ2-7 | many | TRBV11-2 | TGTGCCAGCAGCTTAAGTGAGCTAGCGTCGCAGTACTTC | CASSLSELASQYF
TRBD1 | TRBJ1-2 | - | TRBV5-4 | TGTGCCAGCAGCCGCGGACAGGAACAGCATGGCTACACCTTC | CASSRGQEQHGYTF
TRBD2 | TRBJ2-7 | - | TRBV4-3 | TGCGTCAGCAGCCAGGGACTAGCCACCTACGAGCAGTACTTC | CVSSQGLATYEQYF
- | TRBJ2-5 | many | TRBV11-1 | TGTGCCAGCAGCCGCGGGTACCAAGAGACCCAGTACTTC | CASSRGYQETQYF
TRBD1 | TRBJ1-1 | - | TRBV12-3/TRBV12-4 | TGCGCCAGCAGTTTCAGGGGACAGGAGGCTTTCTTT | CASSFRGQEAFF
TRBD2 | TRBJ2-2 | - | TRBV11-2 | TGTGCCAGCAGCCTTCGGGGGGAGGTCGGCACCGGGGAGCTGTTTTTT | CASSLRGEVGTGELFF
- | TRBJ1-3 | - | TRBV11-2 | TGTGTCATCAGCTTAGATAGGAGCTCTGGAAACACCATATATTTT | CVISLDRSSGNTIYF
TRBD1 | TRBJ2-5 | - | TRBV10-1 | TGCACCAGCAGTGAGTCGGACAGGGAAGAGACCCAGTACTTC | CTSSESDREETQYF
TRBD1 | TRBJ1-5 | - | TRBV6-1 | TGTGCCAGCAGTCCAAGGGACAGCAGAAATCAGCCCCAGCATTTT | CASSPRDSRNQPQHF
- | TRBJ2-2 | - | TRBV6-5 | TGTGCCAGCAGTCGGGACTGGGGTACCCACGGGGAGCTGTTTTTT | CASSRDWGTHGELFF
- | TRBJ1-5 | - | TRBV1 | TGCACCAGCAGCCAAGCCGAAGGGGATGGGTATCAGCCCCAGCAATTT | CTSSQAEGDGYQPQQF
- | TRBJ1-5 | - | TRBV1 | TGCACCAGCAGCCAAGATTGGGGCAGGCGGACCAATCAGCCCCAGCATTTT | CTSSQDWGRRTNQPQHF
- | TRBJ2-5 | - | TRBV11-2 | TGTGCCAGCAGCCTCTTATCAGGAGTCCAAGAGACCCAATACTTC | CASSLLSGVQETQYF
- | TRBJ2-3 | once | TRBV11-2 | TGTGCCAGCAGCCCCCGACTAGACGGGAGCGCAGATACGCAGTATTTT | CASSPRLDGSADTQYF
- | TRBJ2-7 | - | TRBV29-1 | TGCAGCGTTGGGATGGGCGGGAACTACGAGCAATACTTC | CSVGMGGNYEQYF
TRBD2 | TRBJ2-1 | - | TRBV6-2/TRBV6-3 | TGTGCCAGCAGTTACCCCCCCGCTAGCGGGAGAGAAGGCAATGAGCAGTTCTTC | CASSYPPASGREGNEQFF
- | TRBJ2-5 | - | TRBV11-1 | TGTGCCAGCAACTTAGAAATGGTATGTGAGACCCAGTACTTC | CASNLEMVCETQYF
- | TRBJ1-4 | once | TRBV11-3 | - | CASSLQGDHWKNCFF
- | TRBJ2-4 | - | TRBV12-1 | TGTGCCAGCAGCTTGGGACTAGAAAACATTCAGTACTTC | CASSLGLENIQYF
- | TRBJ2-5 | - | TRBV5-4 | TGTGCCAGCAGCTTGGGGGGTAGCTCCCTTGTGGAGACCCAGTACTTC | CASSLGGSSLVETQYF
- | TRBJ2-1 | many | TRBV12-3/TRBV12-4 | TGTGCCAGCAGTTTCCTCAGTGAGCAGTTCTTC | CASSFLSEQFF
- | TRBJ2-5 | - | TRBV7-6 | TGTGCCAGCAGAAAGAGGACAGCTACCCAAGAGACCCAGTACTTC | CASRKRTATQETQYF
- | TRBJ2-7 | - | TRBV29-1 | TGCAGCGTCCGAAAGGGGGCCTACGAGCAGTACTTC | CSVRKGAYEQYF
- | TRBJ2-1 | medium-sized | TRBV11-2 | TGTGCCAGCAGCCCTGACGGAGAGCAGTTCTTC | CASSPDGEQFF